The 17 T cell receptor beta chains listed next were all sequenced from one sample in a study of T cells in tumors after PD-1 blockade. Libraries were prepared by immunoSEQ multiplex PCR; TCRdb keeps only in-frame clonotypes and omits some of them. The sample contains under 75,000 clones, 74% of which appear only once. The sequencing here drew on PBMCs, taken after anti-PD-1 treatment. These receptor sequences come from a human donor with basal cell carcinoma.

Turning to this clone: The sample contains more than one DNA sequence encoding this CDR3. This chain joins TRBV3-1 (or the pseudogene TRBV3-2) and TRBJ1-1, with D possibly matching TRBD1 (5 bases). The V gene's germline CDR1 is LGHDT and CDR2 YNNKEL (reference sequence). The CDR3 runs to 15 residues. V lost 3 bases, J lost 4 bases, and 15 bases lay in between. The chain's CDR3 is CASSQGGVRGTEAFF. CDR3 DNA sequence: TGTGCCAGCAGCCAGGGGGGGGTGCGGGGCACTGAAGCTTTCTTT.

The rearrangement uses TRBV7-9 and TRBJ2-1, with D possibly being TRBD2 (7 bases). The CDR3 runs 17 residues. The V end was cut by 11 bases, the J end by 6 bases, with 29 bases between. CDR1 SEHNR and CDR2 FQNEAQ come from the germline V gene (reference sequence). The CDR3 nucleotides read TGTGCCGGCGACCCGGGGGGCCCGAAGAGTCGGCCCAATGAGCAGTTCTTC. This sequence encodes CAGDPGGPKSRPNEQFF. Drawing the rest from reference TRBV7-9 and TRBJ2-1, the complete variable domain is DTGVSQNPRHKITKRGQNVTFRCDPISEHNRLYWYRQTLGQGPEFLTYFQNEAQLEKSRLLSDRFSAERPKGSFSTLEIQRTEQGDSAMYLCAGDPGGPKSRPNEQFFGPGTRLTVL.

The V gene is TRBV28, the J gene TRBJ1-1; D is uncertain. CDR1 and CDR2 (germline): MDHEN, SYDVKM. The CDR3 has 15 amino acids. Trimming pared 8 bases from V and 5 bases from J, leaving 21 bases between. CDR3 sequence: CASGPRSNRGTEAFF. CDR3 sequence (DNA): TGTGCCAGCGGGCCAAGATCCAATCGAGGGACTGAAGCTTTCTTT.

The rearrangement joins TRBV4-1 to TRBJ1-5; no clear D. The V gene's germline CDR1 is MGHRA and CDR2 YSYEKL. The CDR3 runs 14 residues. V was shortened by 1 base and J by 0 bases, with 4 bases between the two germline ends. The CDR3 DNA reads as TGCGCCAGCAGCCAAGGTCTTAGCAATCAGCCCCAGCATTTT. Amino acid sequence: CASSQGLSNQPQHF.

The chain links TRBV6-5 to TRBJ1-2; D uncertain. Trimming shortened V by 5 bases and J by 7 bases, and 11 bases separated the two germline ends. Germline V gene lookup returns CDR1 MNHEY and CDR2 SVGAGI. CDR3 length equals 12 residues. The CDR3 reads CASSTPEGGYTF. The DNA of the CDR3 is TGTGCCAGCAGTACCCCCGAGGGTGGCTACACCTTC.

This sequence joins TRBV6-6 and TRBJ2-2; 7 nucleotides align to TRBD1. The CDR3 runs 15 residues. Per the germline V gene, CDR1 is MNHNY and CDR2 is SVGAGI (reference sequence). Trimming took 8 bases from V and 2 from J; bases not matched to a gene: 8. The CDR3 DNA reads as TGTGCCAGCCTAAAGGGACAGTTCAACACCGGGGAGCTGTTTTTT. This encodes CASLKGQFNTGELFF.

The J gene is TRBJ1-1, the V gene TRBV6-4, with a weak D call TRBD1 (5 bases). V was clipped by 6 bases and J by 0 bases, with 17 bases between them. Germline V gives CDR1 MRHNA, CDR2 SNTAGT. The CDR3 is 16 amino acids. CDR3 region: CASRLTATSMNTEAFF. The CDR3 DNA reads as TGTGCCAGCAGATTGACAGCGACAAGCATGAACACTGAAGCTTTCTTT.

This rearrangement joins TRBV18 to TRBJ2-1, with a possible D match to TRBD1 (5 bases). The V end lost 3 bases, the J end lost 6 bases, and 9 bases lay between the germline ends. The CDR3 is made up of 13 amino acids. The germline gives CDR1 KGHSH, CDR2 LQKENI. In DNA, the CDR3 is TGTGCCAGCTCACCGTACAGGTTCAATGAGCAGTTCTTC. Its translation: CASSPYRFNEQFF.

The rearrangement links TRBV29-1 to TRBJ2-5, with 8 positions matching TRBD2. Germline CDR1 SQVTM, CDR2 ANQGSEA. The V and J ends lost 6 bases and 4 bases, in that order; junction bases with no gene match: 7. CDR3 size: 13 residues. CDR3 bases: TGCAGCGTAGTTGGACTAGCAGGAGAGACCCAGTACTTC. Residues: CSVVGLAGETQYF.

V gene TRBV5-6 combines with J gene TRBJ1-2; possibly TRBD1 for D (6 bases). The CDR3 runs to 13 residues. V lost 4 bases to trimming and J lost 8 bases, with 15 bases between them. Germline-derived CDR1 and CDR2 are SGHDT and YYEEEE. The CDR3 DNA reads as TGTGCCAGCAGCCAACACAGGGAGTGGGGCTACACCTTC. Translated: CASSQHREWGYTF.

The chain links TRBV19 to TRBJ2-5; a possible D gene is TRBD1 (6 bases). This CDR3 is 13 amino acids long. CDR1 is LNHDA and CDR2 is SQIVND in the germline V gene (reference sequence). The V and J ends lost 7 bases and 5 bases respectively, with 14 bases between them. The CDR3 reads CASTSGARETQYF. In nucleotides, the CDR3 is TGTGCCAGTACCTCAGGGGCGCGGGAGACCCAGTACTTC.

V gene TRBV30 combines with J gene TRBJ1-6, with D possibly TRBD1 on 5 matching bases. V was trimmed by 4 bases and J by 9 bases, leaving 19 bases between them. The germline V gene encodes CDR1 GTSNPN and CDR2 SVGIG (reference sequence). This CDR3 has 15 amino acids. In DNA, the CDR3 is TGTGCCTGGAACCCCCGCGGCAGGGACGGTTCACCCCTCCACTTT. Its protein product is CAWNPRGRDGSPLHF.

The chain has TRBV7-2 and TRBJ2-7; 9 nucleotides align to TRBD1. V gave up 5 bases and J gave up 4 bases; unmatched junction bases: 9. The germline V gene has CDR1 SGHTA and CDR2 FQGNSA. The CDR3 has 15 amino acids. The CDR3 protein is CASSLTGTGKYEQYF. Written as DNA, the CDR3 is TGTGCCAGCAGCCTAACCGGGACAGGGAAGTACGAGCAGTACTTC.

V gene TRBV30 combines with J gene TRBJ2-1; 8 bases are shared with TRBD2. Germline V lookup: CDR1 GTSNPN, CDR2 SVGIG (reference sequence). J was trimmed by 12 bases and V by 0 bases; bases with no gene match: 10. The CDR3 loop spans 14 amino acids. CDR3 residues: CAWSVGGTSAGQFF. The CDR3 DNA reads as TGTGCCTGGAGTGTCGGTGGGACTAGTGCTGGGCAGTTCTTC. Complete variable domain (other parts from reference TRBV30 and TRBJ2-1): SQTIHQWPATLVQPVGSPLSLECTVEGTSNPNLYWYRQAAGRGLQLLFYSVGIGQISSEVPQNLSASRPQDRQFILSSKKLLLSDSGFYLCAWSVGGTSAGQFFGPGTRLTVL.

The V call is TRBV6-4, the J call TRBJ2-2; tentatively, D is TRBD1 or TRBD2 (5 bases each). This CDR3 spans 14 amino acids. Deletions cut 5 bases from V and 2 bases from J, with 9 bases between. Germline-derived CDR1 and CDR2 are MRHNA and SNTAGT. CDR3 residues: CASSRDGNTGELFF. In DNA, the CDR3 is TGTGCCAGCAGTCGGGACGGTAACACCGGGGAGCTGTTTTTT.

J is TRBJ2-1 and V is TRBV5-4; 12 positions match TRBD1. The length of the CDR3 is 15 residues. Germline-derived CDR1 and CDR2 are SGHNT and YYREEE (reference sequence). J was trimmed by 8 bases and V by 3 bases; bases with no gene match: 6. The CDR3: CASSSRDRGLDEQFF. The CDR3 DNA reads TGTGCCAGCAGCTCCCGGGACAGGGGGCTCGATGAGCAGTTCTTC.

The V gene is TRBV4-1, the J gene TRBJ1-1; D may be TRBD1 (5 bases). This CDR3 comprises 14 residues. V was shortened by 5 bases and J by 4 bases, with 14 bases between the two germline ends. The germline gives CDR1 MGHRA, CDR2 YSYEKL. The CDR3 region has the DNA TGCGCCAGCAGCTCAACTGGGGCGGGCACTGAAGCTTTCTTT. Its translation is CASSSTGAGTEAFF.